This T cell receptor (beta chain) emerged from a study of OX40 agonist ivuxolimab in advanced cancers. Study details: Patients were treated with intravenous ivuxolimab, dosed at 0.01 to 10 mg/kg and infused every 2 weeks. Melanoma, hepatocellular carcinoma, head and neck or renal cell cancer occurred in dose-escalation patients. Study conclusions and caveats: Expanded clones were, on average, more numerous in CD8+ T cells than in CD4+.

CDR1 and CDR2 from the germline V gene are SNHLY and FYNNEI. The CDR3 length is 14 residues. V was clipped by 3 bases and J by 5 bases; unmatched bases: 4. Patients were excluded for autoimmune disease history or systemic immunosuppression. Libraries were prepared by immunoSEQ multiplex PCR; TCRdb keeps only in-frame clonotypes and omits some of them. The sample lists roughly 73,000 clones, roughly 91% occurring once. Notes on this clone: Its antigen is as yet unknown.

This chain connects TRBV2 to TRBJ2-5; 9 positions agree with TRBD2. The TCR sequence derives from an adult with an advanced solid tumor such as melanoma, head and neck, liver or kidney cancer. Here the sequenced sample was CD4+ or CD8+ T cells sorted from blood, taken in a trial of the OX40 agonist ivuxolimab. The CDR3 reads CASSDSGGRETQYF. The CDR3 bases are TGTGCCAGCAGTGATAGCGGGGGAAGGGAGACCCAGTACTTC.